A selection of T cell receptor beta chains follows, all from one sample in a study of blood T cells in healthy people across ages. TCRdb processed the 5' RACE reads anew with MiXCR; each CDR3 protein has one entry. The table lists about 1 million distinct CDR3 sequences, 45% of them singletons. Sequenced: blood. The receptor set was obtained from a woman aged 60-70 years in good health. Each CDR3 is given with its conserved first and last residue. The D gene is left open where the match is weak. The listing skips clone size in some rows; elsewhere it reads once, few, many or a size class.

D gene,J gene,clone size,V gene,CDR3 protein,CDR3 DNA
-,TRBJ1-2,-,TRBV29-1,CSVQGEGSDGYTF,TGCAGCGTACAAGGGGAGGGAAGCGATGGCTACACCTTC
TRBD2,TRBJ2-7,-,TRBV6-1,CASSEGGTVTYEQYF,TGTGCCAGCAGTGAGGGGGGGACCGTGACCTACGAGCAGTACTTC
-,TRBJ2-4,-,TRBV12-3/TRBV12-4,CASSTSHSLGIQYF,TGTGCCAGCAGCACCTCTCACAGCCTTGGGATTCAGTACTTC
-,TRBJ2-4,few,TRBV20-1,CSARGDREAIQYF,TGCAGTGCTAGGGGAGACAGGGAGGCCATTCAGTACTTC
TRBD1,TRBJ2-7,few,TRBV30,CAWTRDRSSYEQYF,TGTGCCTGGACCCGGGACAGGTCCTCCTACGAGCAGTACTTC
-,TRBJ2-1,-,TRBV14,CASSVGHAGINEQFF,TGTGCCAGCAGCGTCGGTCACGCGGGGATCAATGAGCAGTTCTTC
-,TRBJ2-5,few,TRBV28,CASKTTETQYF,TGTGCCAGCAAGACAACAGAGACCCAGTACTTC
-,TRBJ2-1,-,TRBV9,CASSTRGSWGDEQFF,TGTGCCAGCAGCACCAGGGGTAGCTGGGGGGATGAGCAGTTCTTC
TRBD2,TRBJ2-1,few,TRBV6-5,CATTGAGEINEQFF,TGTGCCACCACAGGAGCGGGAGAAATCAATGAGCAGTTCTTC
TRBD2,TRBJ2-1,many,TRBV20-1,CSARGRIAGHSSYNEQFF,TGCAGTGCTAGAGGAAGGATAGCGGGGCACAGCTCCTACAATGAGCAGTTCTTC
-,TRBJ2-4,-,TRBV7-4,CASRFSSCVAKNIQYF,TGTGCCAGCAGATTCAGCTCTTGCGTAGCCAAAAACATTCAGTACTTC
TRBD1,TRBJ1-2,few,TRBV2,CASSTGEVGYTF,TGTGCCAGCAGTACAGGGGAGGTCGGCTACACCTTC
TRBD2,TRBJ2-1,-,TRBV27,CASGPAGEDNEQFF,TGTGCCAGCGGCCCCGCGGGAGAGGACAATGAGCAGTTCTTC
-,TRBJ2-2,few,TRBV6-5,CASSYSTGNTGELFF,TGTGCCAGCAGTTACTCGACGGGGAACACCGGGGAGCTGTTTTTT
TRBD2,TRBJ2-1,-,TRBV9,CASNQLAGEGNEQFF,TGTGCCAGCAACCAACTAGCGGGGGAAGGAAATGAGCAGTTCTTC
TRBD2,TRBJ2-7,-,TRBV7-8,CASTQPGGSYYNEQYF,TGTGCCAGCACCCAACCGGGCGGGAGTTATTACAATGAGCAGTACTTC
TRBD2,TRBJ2-5,-,TRBV11-2,CASSPAGLAGSWTQYF,TGTGCCAGCAGCCCAGCGGGACTAGCGGGGTCATGGACCCAGTACTTC
TRBD1,TRBJ1-6,few,TRBV20-1,CSAGAGQQNSPLHF,TGCAGTGCTGGGGCGGGACAGCAGAATTCACCCCTCCACTTT
TRBD2,TRBJ2-7,-,TRBV20-1,CSASVGLAGGFSWVQYF,TGCAGTGCTAGCGTTGGACTAGCGGGAGGTTTCTCCTGGGTGCAGTACTTC
-,TRBJ2-7,once,TRBV10-3,CAIRRLRDGNYEQYF,TGTGCCATCAGACGCCTCCGGGACGGGAACTACGAGCAGTACTTC
-,TRBJ1-2,few,TRBV9,CASSVGSLNYGYTF,TGTGCCAGCAGCGTAGGGTCCCTCAACTATGGCTACACCTTC
TRBD2,TRBJ2-7,once,TRBV11-2,CASSLGAGGSHEQYF,TGTGCCAGCAGCCTCGGAGCGGGAGGTTCCCACGAGCAGTACTTC
TRBD2,TRBJ2-7,few,TRBV20-1,CSAAGLANYEQYF,TGCAGTGCTGCGGGACTAGCGAACTACGAGCAGTACTTC
TRBD2,TRBJ2-1,-,TRBV5-6,CASSLEGTSGRKDYNEQFF,TGTGCCAGCAGCTTGGAAGGGACTAGCGGGAGAAAAGACTACAATGAGCAGTTCTTC
-,TRBJ2-3,few,TRBV20-1,CSAPPDGTDTQYF,TGCAGTGCCCCCCCGGATGGGACGGATACGCAGTATTTT
TRBD1,TRBJ2-7,-,TRBV10-3,CAISERLGQGTVEQYF,TGTGCCATCAGTGAACGCTTAGGACAGGGTACGGTCGAGCAGTACTTC
TRBD2,TRBJ2-7,-,TRBV6-1,CASSEARLGGGNEQYF,TGTGCCAGCAGTGAAGCACGTTTAGGCGGGGGTAATGAGCAGTACTTC
TRBD1,TRBJ1-5,few,TRBV12-3/TRBV12-4,CASILGTGGQPQHF,TGTGCCAGCATCCTCGGGACAGGGGGTCAGCCCCAGCATTTT
-,TRBJ2-3,few,TRBV28,CASGRPTTDTQYF,TGTGCCAGCGGGAGACCGACAACAGATACGCAGTATTTT
-,TRBJ2-5,once,TRBV2,CASSVQTRPQETQYF,TGTGCCAGCAGTGTCCAGACTAGGCCCCAAGAGACCCAGTACTTC
-,TRBJ2-1,few,TRBV20-1,CSYSGNEQFF,TGCAGCTACAGCGGTAATGAGCAGTTCTTC
-,TRBJ2-7,-,TRBV4-2,CASSQDPTGIYEQYF,TGTGCCAGCAGCCAAGATCCCACAGGGATCTACGAGCAGTACTTC
TRBD2,TRBJ2-7,-,TRBV5-1,CASRAAWETSTYEQYF,TGCGCCAGCAGAGCAGCTTGGGAGACTAGCACCTACGAGCAGTACTTC
TRBD1,TRBJ2-1,many,TRBV6-2/TRBV6-3,CASSYARAGGNEQFF,TGTGCCAGCAGTTACGCTCGGGCAGGGGGCAATGAGCAGTTCTTC
-,TRBJ2-1,few,TRBV7-9,CASSFGWNEQFF,TGTGCCAGCAGCTTCGGGTGGAATGAGCAGTTCTTC
-,TRBJ2-5,few,TRBV25-1,CASRAPGVAQETQYF,TGTGCCAGCAGAGCGCCGGGAGTAGCTCAAGAGACCCAGTACTTC
TRBD2,TRBJ2-3,many,TRBV7-2,CASSLRGTSGRGVTDTQYF,TGTGCCAGCAGCTTACGCGGGACTAGCGGGAGGGGAGTTACAGATACGCAGTATTTT
-,TRBJ1-2,once,TRBV3-1,CASSQPPPNYGYTF,TGTGCCAGCAGCCAACCGCCCCCTAACTATGGCTACACCTTC
-,TRBJ2-3,-,TRBV4-1,CASSQVTPDTQYF,TGCGCCAGCAGCCAAGTTACCCCAGATACGCAGTATTTT
-,TRBJ2-3,-,TRBV9,CASSAPVRNTQYF,TGTGCCAGCAGCGCCCCGGTGCGAAATACGCAGTATTTT
-,TRBJ1-2,-,TRBV10-3,CAISETGGYTF,TGTGCCATCAGTGAGACAGGGGGCTACACCTTC
-,TRBJ2-3,-,TRBV20-1,CSARGATTASTDTQYF,TGCAGTGCAAGGGGCGCCACCACTGCTAGCACAGATACGCAGTATTTT
TRBD2,TRBJ2-1,-,TRBV20-1,CSASPGLAGDGFF,TGCAGTGCTTCGCCGGGACTAGCGGGAGACGGGTTCTTC